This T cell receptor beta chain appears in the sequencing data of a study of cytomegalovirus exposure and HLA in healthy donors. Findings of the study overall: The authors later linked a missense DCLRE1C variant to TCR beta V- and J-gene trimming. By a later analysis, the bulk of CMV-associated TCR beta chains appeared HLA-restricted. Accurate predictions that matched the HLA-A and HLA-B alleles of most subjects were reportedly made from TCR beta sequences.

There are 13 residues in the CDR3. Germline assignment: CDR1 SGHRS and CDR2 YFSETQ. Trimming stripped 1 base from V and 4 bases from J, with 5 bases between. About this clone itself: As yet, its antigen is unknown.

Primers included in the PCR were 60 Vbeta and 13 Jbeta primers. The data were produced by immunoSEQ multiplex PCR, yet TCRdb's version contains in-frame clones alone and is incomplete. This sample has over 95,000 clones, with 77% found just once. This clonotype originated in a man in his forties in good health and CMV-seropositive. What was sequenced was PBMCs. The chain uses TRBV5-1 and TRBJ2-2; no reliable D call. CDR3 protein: CASSLTVTGELFF. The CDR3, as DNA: TGCGCCAGCAGCTTGACAGTCACCGGGGAGCTGTTTTTT.